Below, 21 T cell receptor beta chains from the same sample are listed, as sequenced in a study of prognosis after radiotherapy for stage I lung cancer. From genomic DNA, two-round multiplex PCR was used to amplify TCR beta CDR3. First-round PCR, the initial amplification, used primers specific to each TRBV and TRBJ gene. TCRdb reanalysed the multiplex PCR reads using MiXCR and keeps one entry per CDR3 protein. The repertoire includes around 30,000 distinct CDR3 sequences, approximately 30% of them detected once, and around a third sits in the top ten. The starting material was PBMCs, obtained before or after stereotactic body radiation therapy (not recorded which). The origin of the receptors is a donor aged 50 or older with non-small cell lung cancer.

This clonotype was seen many times. V usage is TRBV9 and J usage is TRBJ2-3, with TRBD2 matching 7 bases. The CDR3 runs to 15 residues. V lost 1 base and J lost 4; bases outside the gene matches: 6. Germline loops: CDR1 SGDLS, CDR2 YYNGEE. CDR3 loop: CASSVNSGSADTQYF. The CDR3 DNA sequence: TGTGCCAGCAGCGTAAATAGCGGGTCGGCAGATACGCAGTATTTT.

V is TRBV28 and J is TRBJ2-7; 7 bases align to TRBD2. After removal of 3 bases from V and 2 bases from J, the junction contained 13 bases not matched to a gene. The CDR3 has 17 residues. Looked up from germline, CDR1 is MDHEN and CDR2 is SYDVKM. The CDR3 loop reads CASSFCTIGRPTYEQYF. The CDR3 DNA follows: TGTGCCAGCAGTTTCTGTACTATCGGGAGGCCGACCTACGAGCAGTACTTC.

In this sample, this clonotype turned up a few times. This chain connects TRBV11-2 to TRBJ2-3; D remains ambiguous. The CDR3 runs 13 residues. Germline lookup yields CDR1 SGHAT and CDR2 FQNNGV. The CDR3 is CGENQSSTDTQYF. CDR3 bases: TGTGGCGAGAACCAGTCTAGCACAGATACGCAGTATTTT.

This clonotype was counted at least ten times. The genes are TRBV19 and TRBJ2-5; a weak D match, TRBD1 (6 bases). With 4 bases removed from V and 4 bases from J, the gap between germline ends came to 10 bases. The germline gives CDR1 LNHDA, CDR2 SQIVND (reference sequence). The CDR3 has 13 residues. DNA for the CDR3: TGTGCCAGTAGTACCGGGACAAGAGAGACCCAGTACTTC. Its protein product is CASSTGTRETQYF.

This clonotype was detected ten times or more. Here the CDR3 reads CASSLGGSGTGELFF. The CDR3 coding sequence is TGCGCCAGCAGCTTGGGAGGGAGCGGGACCGGGGAGCTGTTTTTT. The chain employs TRBV5-1 and TRBJ2-2, with a weak D call TRBD2 (6 bases). Germline values: CDR1 SGHRS, CDR2 YFSETQ. Trimming removed 0 bases at V and 5 bases at J, with 11 bases between. The CDR3 length is 15 residues.

Ten or more counts support this clonotype. The J gene is TRBJ2-1, the V gene TRBV13; D ambiguous. This CDR3 is 13 amino acids long. Trimming took 6 bases from V and 7 from J, leaving 13 bases between them. Germline V CDR1 and CDR2: PRHDT, FYEKMQ (reference sequence). The CDR3 sequence is CASSYPRTNEQFF. The CDR3 DNA reads as TGTGCCAGCAGTTACCCACGTACAAATGAGCAGTTCTTC.

This clonotype occurred many times. The genes are TRBV3-1 and TRBJ2-1; TRBD2 matches at 9 bases. The CDR3 is 16 amino acids. V shed 2 bases and J 1 base; nucleotides not matched to a gene: 3. The germline gives CDR1 LGHDT, CDR2 YNNKEL (reference sequence). CDR3 DNA: TGTGCCAGCAGCCAACTAGCGGGGCAGTCCTACAATGAGCAGTTCTTC. Translating it yields CASSQLAGQSYNEQFF.

This clonotype was recorded many times. The chain employs TRBV30 and TRBJ2-3; 9 positions agree with TRBD2. With 2 bases clipped from V and 4 bases from J, the junction kept 4 bases outside the gene matches. This CDR3 contains 14 residues. Germline loops: CDR1 GTSNPN, CDR2 SVGIG (reference sequence). In DNA form, the CDR3 reads TGTGCCTGGAGTAAGGGCGGGAGGGCAGATACGCAGTATTTT. The encoded protein is CAWSKGGRADTQYF. Full variable domain (rest looked up from reference TRBV30 and TRBJ2-3): SQTIHQWPATLVQPVGSPLSLECTVEGTSNPNLYWYRQAAGRGLQLLFYSVGIGQISSEVPQNLSASRPQDRQFILSSKKLLLSDSGFYLCAWSKGGRADTQYFGPGTRLTVL.

At least ten counts were recorded for this clonotype. J is TRBJ2-2 and V is TRBV5-1; the D gene is possibly TRBD1 (5 bases). V lost 6 bases to trimming and J lost 2 bases, with 11 bases between them. Per germline, CDR1 SGHRS and CDR2 YFSETQ. This CDR3 region has 14 residues. The chain's CDR3 is CASMGRVNTGELFF. Written as DNA, the CDR3 is TGCGCCAGCATGGGCAGGGTCAACACCGGGGAGCTGTTTTTT.

CDR3 in amino acids: CATSRPGRRLMNTEAFF. In nucleotides, the CDR3 is TGTGCCACCAGCAGGCCCGGCAGGAGACTTATGAACACTGAAGCTTTCTTT. The rearrangement uses TRBV15 and TRBJ1-1; D gene uncertain. The V end lost 3 bases, the J end lost 0 bases, and 17 bases lay between the germline ends. The CDR3 is made up of 17 amino acids. Germline values: CDR1 LNHNV, CDR2 YYDKDF (reference sequence).

A remark on this clonotype: A much larger clone sits a single nucleotide away, making a read error possible. The rearrangement links TRBV19 to TRBJ2-5; D is perhaps TRBD1 or TRBD2 (5 bases each). V was trimmed by 5 bases and J by 3 bases, leaving 19 bases between them. The CDR3 extends over 16 amino acids. Germline CDR1 and CDR2: LNHDA and SQIVND (reference sequence). CDR3 sequence reads: CASSFLARAAKETQYF. DNA for the CDR3: TGTGCCAGTAGTTTCCTAGCCAGGGCAGCTAAAGAGACCCAGTACTTC.

Ten or more counts support this clonotype. The genes are TRBV9 and TRBJ2-7, with TRBD1 identical over 7 bases. Germline V gives CDR1 SGDLS, CDR2 YYNGEE. This CDR3 comprises 12 residues. Trimming removed 4 bases from V and 10 bases from J; junction bases left unmatched: 8. The CDR3 region has the DNA TGTGCCAGCAGCACGTCGACAGGGAAACAGTACTTC. It yields the protein CASSTSTGKQYF.

J is TRBJ1-2 and V is TRBV5-1; D ambiguous. Deletions cut 6 bases from V and 0 bases from J, with 9 bases between. The CDR3 has 13 amino acids. CDR1 SGHRS and CDR2 YFSETQ come from the germline V gene. The CDR3 bases are TGCGCCAGCACTGACGGTACTAACTATGGCTACACCTTC. Translated: CASTDGTNYGYTF.

This clonotype was seen many times. The chain combines TRBV19 with TRBJ2-1; 10 nucleotides line up with TRBD2. CDR3 size: 15 residues. Trimming at V came to 4 bases and at J to 9 bases, leaving 9 bases not matched to a gene. The V gene's germline CDR1 is LNHDA and CDR2 SQIVND (reference sequence). The CDR3 spells CASSNLLAGVLEQFF. The CDR3 DNA reads TGTGCCAGTAGTAATTTGCTAGCGGGAGTACTTGAGCAGTTCTTC.

This clonotype has a count of ten or more. This sequence joins TRBV7-7 and TRBJ2-5, with D possibly TRBD2 on 5 matching bases. Per germline, CDR1 SSHAT and CDR2 FNYEAQ (reference sequence). CDR3 size: 13 residues. V was clipped by 5 bases and J by 4 bases, with 11 bases between them. For the CDR3, the DNA is TGTGCCAGCAGCCCCCCTAGCAGAGAGACCCAGTACTTC. It translates to CASSPPSRETQYF. Filled out from reference TRBV7-7 and TRBJ2-5, the complete variable domain reads GAGVSQSPRYKVTKRGQDVTLRCDPISSHATLYWYQQALGQGPEFLTYFNYEAQPDKSGLPSDRFSAERPEGSISTLTIQRTEQRDSAMYRCASSPPSRETQYFGPGTRLLVL.

This clonotype was counted ten times or more. This chain joins TRBV10-3 and TRBJ2-3; D is possibly TRBD1 or TRBD2 (5 bases each). CDR1 and CDR2 from the germline V gene are ENHRY and SYGVKD. The CDR3 is 15 amino acids. V was pared by 3 bases and J by 2 bases, with 12 bases between. The CDR3 sequence is CAISDGGRVTDTQYF. The CDR3 DNA reads TGTGCCATCAGTGATGGGGGAAGGGTCACAGATACGCAGTATTTT.

Of note for this clonotype: This likely stems from a read error, as it lies one base from a far larger clone. The rearrangement links TRBV6-4 to TRBJ1-5, with D uncertain. CDR1 is MRHNA, CDR2 SNTAGT, per germline. V lost 5 bases and J lost 3, with 17 bases in between. The CDR3 contains 16 residues. The CDR3 is CASSKDVREVNQPQHF. CDR3 nucleotide sequence: TGTGCCAGCAGTAAGGACGTTAGGGAAGTCAATCAGCCCCAGCATTTT.

This clonotype has a count of ten or more. The rearrangement uses TRBV7-3 and TRBJ2-7; TRBD1 agrees at 8 bases. The V and J ends lost 3 bases and 0 bases, in that order; junction bases with no gene match: 4. This CDR3 contains 15 residues. The germline gives CDR1 SGHTA, CDR2 FQGTGA. CDR3 sequence: CASSLGGQGSYEQYF. CDR3 bases: TGTGCCAGCAGCTTGGGAGGACAGGGCTCCTACGAGCAGTACTTC.

Remarks on this clonotype: This may come from a read error, since a much larger clone is one base off. The CDR3 sequence: CSTSDLTTGGETQYF. In DNA form, the CDR3 reads TGTTCCACCAGTGATTTGACGACAGGGGGAGAGACCCAGTACTTC. The chain recombines TRBV24-1 with TRBJ2-5; 9 bases agree with TRBD1. There are 15 residues in the CDR3. Germline CDR1 reads KGHDR; CDR2 reads SFDVKD.

In its sample, this clonotype was seen many times. The V gene is TRBV20-1, the J gene TRBJ2-1; D is perhaps TRBD2 (5 bases). V lost 3 bases, J lost 8 bases, and 14 bases lay in between. The CDR3 spans 13 residues. The germline V gene has CDR1 DFQATT and CDR2 SNEGSKA (reference sequence). In nucleotides, the CDR3 is TGCAGTGCTAGTGTGACTACCTATGATGAGCAGTTCTTC. Translation: CSASVTTYDEQFF.

Ten or more counts support this clonotype. This chain uses TRBV5-8 with TRBJ2-5; no definite D call. Trimming shortened V by 2 bases and J by 5 bases, and 10 bases separated the two germline ends. The CDR3 loop spans 13 amino acids. CDR1 is SGHTS and CDR2 is YDEGEE in the germline V gene. The CDR3 sequence: CASSFGVTETQYF. CDR3 DNA: TGTGCCAGCAGCTTTGGGGTGACGGAGACCCAGTACTTC.